Listed here is a single T cell receptor (beta chain). There is no known antigen for this receptor. Base qualities are not at hand, and no much larger clone is one base apart. Ophthalmopathy patients had moderately to severely active disease, Clinical Activity Score of at least 3, NOSPECS grade of at least 4, and disease duration under 3 months. Patients with other autoimmune diseases, uncontrolled infections, pregnancy or lactation were excluded from the study. Diagnosis relied on clinical symptoms, serum thyroxine, TRAb, thyroid ultrasound and orbital computed tomography. Using Ficoll-Paque density gradient centrifugation, PBMCs were isolated from 9.5 to 10 ml of fresh peripheral blood. Total RNA was extracted using Trizol reagent, and RNA quality was checked on an Agilent 2100 Bioanalyzer. This sample was included in a study of Graves' ophthalmopathy and Graves' hyperthyroidism (dated by TCRdb to about 2018). For the study in its entirety: Peripheral blood was collected before any treatment was given, at the time of initial diagnosis. TCR beta repertoire signatures were used to distinguish Graves' ophthalmopathy from Graves' hyperthyroidism and to predict progression to ophthalmopathy. To explore V-J signatures distinguishing ophthalmopathy from hyperthyroidism, a discovery set of 100 patients (around 42 ophthalmopathy, about 57 stable hyperthyroidism) was enrolled. For independent validation, a separate cohort was made up of approximately 19 hyperthyroidism patients plus 17 patients who later progressed from hyperthyroidism to ophthalmopathy. After sampling, hyperthyroidism patients received methimazole starting at 30 mg daily, and ophthalmopathy patients received high-dose intravenous methylprednisolone. In total, approximately 140 blood samples were TCR-sequenced: approximately 42 ophthalmopathy, 80 or so hyperthyroidism and roughly 17 hyperthyroidism-to-ophthalmopathy patients. The roughly 91 discovery patients were randomly split 7:3 into training and test sets. T-cell repertoires of thyroid tissue and blood were compared in 5 or 6 hyperthyroidism patients. What the authors observed across the whole study: In validation, the model predicted ophthalmopathy progression with nearly 71% sensitivity and around 72% specificity; some 13 predicted patients were CT-confirmed with GO in a median of around 6 months. No statistical method was used to set the sample size in advance, and the investigators knew which group each participant was assigned to. Most expanded thyroid clonotypes with frequency above 0.001 were also detected in blood, suggesting blood repertoires may reflect the thyroid immune response. In cross-validation, the 13-signature model distinguished ophthalmopathy from stable hyperthyroidism with less than 90% sensitivity and around 83% specificity, while in the test set the corresponding values were roughly 80% and 75%.

From a lookup of the germline V gene (reference sequence), CDR1 and CDR2 are LNHDA and SQIVND. The CDR3, from cysteine to phenylalanine, totals 17 residues. The entry retains the CDR3 DNA only, 51 bases that are in frame from base 1. At the junction V is shortened by 4 bases and J by 0 bases; bases outside the gene matches: 6. For repertoire sequencing, TCR beta CDR3 regions were amplified from RNA transcripts. The first round was an RT-PCR using HTBI primers with the Qiagen OneStep RT-PCR kit, and this first round was followed by a second-round multiplex PCR, then size selection and purification. The libraries underwent paired-end sequencing with 100 bp reads on an Illumina HiSeq2000. The paper's processing steps were these. SOAPnuke was used to process the reads, throwing out any read that had adapters, had uncalled bases, had a mean Phred below 15, or lacked an exact constant-primer or identifier match. High-quality paired reads were merged with COPE v1.2.5. Each unique nucleotide sequence was defined as a clonotype, and clonotypes were aligned to IMGT TRB V, D and J references with MiTCR v1.1. The analysis was limited to V-J combinations with a frequency above 0.0001, which together covered 99.2% of repertoires. For each V-J combination, a TCR clonal expansion and chaos score was defined as the ratio of F50 clonal expansion to chaos observed in the TCRdist matrix. Welch's t-statistics and random forest were used to reduce features to 13 V-J combinations, which were fed into a naive Bayes classifier. The similarity between thyroid and blood repertoires was quantified using the Morisita-Horn index. TCRdb ran its own pipeline on the public reads, namely fastp trimming at Q25 and MiXCR clone calling, and kept in-frame beta chains. Rows are unified per CDR3 protein, each entry keeping the most common DNA and genes. The V and J calls and clone size are TCRdb's, not the authors'. For this sample the table gives around 470,000 distinct CDR3 sequences, of which 13% to 15% were detected only once. The ten largest make up approximately 9.8% of the sample.

Source material: blood. The receptor chain draws on TRBV19 and TRBJ2-7; TRBD2 agrees with 13 junctional bases. This receptor was obtained from a woman aged 25-40 years with Graves' ophthalmopathy. Donor details come from another sample of the same person, matched by shared clones. The nucleotides are TGTGCCAGTAGTACTGGGACTAGCGGGAAGAGCTCCTACGAGCAGTACTTC. Its protein reads: CASSTGTSGKSSYEQYF.